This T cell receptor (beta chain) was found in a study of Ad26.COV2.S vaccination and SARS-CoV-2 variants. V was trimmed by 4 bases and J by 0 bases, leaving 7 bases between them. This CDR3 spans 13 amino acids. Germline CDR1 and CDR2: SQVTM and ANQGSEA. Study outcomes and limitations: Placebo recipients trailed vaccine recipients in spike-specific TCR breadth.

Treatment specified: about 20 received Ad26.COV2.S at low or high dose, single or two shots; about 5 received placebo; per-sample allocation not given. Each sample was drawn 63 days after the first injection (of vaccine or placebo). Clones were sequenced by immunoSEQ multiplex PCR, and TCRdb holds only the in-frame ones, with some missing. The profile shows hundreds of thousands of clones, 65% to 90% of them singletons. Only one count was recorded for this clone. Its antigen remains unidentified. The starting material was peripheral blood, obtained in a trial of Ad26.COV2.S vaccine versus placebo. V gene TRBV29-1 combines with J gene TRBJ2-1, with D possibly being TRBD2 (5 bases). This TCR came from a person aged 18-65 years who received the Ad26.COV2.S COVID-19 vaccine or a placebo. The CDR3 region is CSVAAVSYNEQFF. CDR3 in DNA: TGCAGCGTTGCAGCGGTCTCCTACAATGAGCAGTTCTTC.